The 19 T cell receptor beta chains given below trace back to one sample, sequenced in a study of T-cell memory formation after mild COVID-19. MiXCR, run by TCRdb on the 5' RACE reads, gives a single entry per CDR3 protein. The data show 90,000 to 120,000 distinct CDR3 sequences, around 10% seen once. The sample consisted of PBMCs or a T cell subset sorted from them (not recorded which). The receptor set was obtained from a man aged 18 to 30 who had mild COVID-19 (a few samples of this study predate the infection). Cell type and time point are not known.

This clonotype was detected a few times. The J gene is TRBJ2-1, the V gene TRBV4-3, with TRBD2 matching 8 bases. Germline-derived CDR1 and CDR2 are LGHNA and YSLEER. After removal of 1 base from V and 4 bases from J, the junction contained 3 bases not matched to a gene. This CDR3 region has 15 residues. The CDR3 DNA follows: TGCGCCAGCAGCCAAGCTAGCGGGCGTTACAATGAGCAGTTCTTC. This codes for CASSQASGRYNEQFF.

The V and J genes are TRBV11-2 and TRBJ2-1; no reliable D call. This CDR3 contains 14 residues. The V gene lost 0 bases and the J gene lost 7 bases, with 10 bases spanning the gap. Germline lookup yields CDR1 SGHAT and CDR2 FQNNGV. Written as DNA, the CDR3 is TGTGCCAGCAGCTTAGATCCGCGCAGTAATGAGCAGTTCTTC. This sequence encodes CASSLDPRSNEQFF.

In its sample, this clonotype was seen a few times. This chain uses TRBV7-6 with TRBJ2-7; TRBD2 matches at 7 bases. The CDR3 totals 13 residues. Germline CDR1 reads SGHVS; CDR2 reads FNYEAQ. The trim removed 2 bases at V and 8 bases at J, leaving 6 bases unmatched. The CDR3 coding sequence is TGTGCCAGCAGCTTAACCGGGGGGTCAAAGCAGTACGTC. This translates into CASSLTGGSKQYV.

This clonotype was seen a few times. The V call is TRBV12-3 or TRBV12-4, the J call TRBJ1-1; D remains unclear. The CDR3 is 12 amino acids. V shed 5 bases and J shed 8 bases, with 12 bases lying between them. Here the CDR3 DNA reads TGTGCCAGCAGTCCCCCTGAGCGGGAAGCTTTCTTT. Amino acid sequence: CASSPPEREAFF.

This clonotype has a handful of counts. CDR3 DNA sequence: TGTGCCAGCTCTATGCAAGGGACTAGCGGGGTTCACGAGCAGTACTTC. Encoded protein: CASSMQGTSGVHEQYF. The chain recombines TRBV9 with TRBJ2-7, with TRBD2 matching over 13 bases. The length of the CDR3 is 16 residues. Losses at the gene ends were 7 bases for V and 5 bases for J; bases not matched to a gene: 12. Per the germline V gene, CDR1 is SGDLS and CDR2 is YYNGEE.

The V and J genes are TRBV9 and TRBJ2-7, with 7 nucleotides matching TRBD1. CDR1 is SGDLS, CDR2 YYNGEE, per germline. The CDR3 is made up of 14 amino acids. After removal of 7 bases from V and 4 bases from J, the junction contained 11 bases not matched to a gene. This CDR3 reads CASARQGTTYEQYF. The CDR3, as DNA: TGTGCCAGCGCTAGACAGGGAACCACATACGAGCAGTACTTC.

This chain uses TRBV4-1 with TRBJ1-3; D may be TRBD1 (5 bases). Trimming shortened V by 1 base and J by 4 bases, and 17 bases separated the two germline ends. The germline CDR1 and CDR2 sequences are MGHRA and YSYEKL. The CDR3 contains 17 residues. For the CDR3, the DNA is TGCGCCAGCAGCCAAGTGACCCCCGGGGACTACGGAAACACCATATATTTT. It is translated as CASSQVTPGDYGNTIYF.

In this sample, this clonotype turned up many times. The gene calls are TRBV19 and TRBJ1-6; 8 bases fit TRBD1. The CDR3 totals 13 residues. Germline V gene lookup returns CDR1 LNHDA and CDR2 SQIVND (reference sequence). Trimming cost V 9 bases and J 7 bases; bases outside gene matches: 5. The CDR3 reads CASGQGGNSPLHF. As DNA, the CDR3 is TGTGCCAGCGGACAGGGCGGGAATTCACCCCTCCACTTT.

This clonotype was counted at least ten times. The V gene is TRBV7-3, the J gene TRBJ2-5; D assignment may be TRBD1 or TRBD2 (5 bases each). Germline V gene lookup returns CDR1 SGHTA and CDR2 FQGTGA. The CDR3 runs 15 residues. Trimming stripped 2 bases from V and 2 bases from J, with 12 bases between. The CDR3 reads CASSLGRGRQETQYF. CDR3 nucleotides: TGTGCCAGCAGCTTAGGCCGGGGACGGCAAGAGACCCAGTACTTC.

This clonotype has ten or more counts. The genes are TRBV11-2 and TRBJ2-1; D not resolved. Germline loops: CDR1 SGHAT, CDR2 FQNNGV. V gave up 8 bases and J gave up 0 bases, with 14 bases separating them. CDR3 length: 15 residues. CDR3 in amino acids: CASASDPSSYNEQFF. In DNA, the CDR3 is TGTGCCAGCGCCTCTGACCCGTCCTCCTACAATGAGCAGTTCTTC.

This clonotype was counted between two and nine times. The J gene is TRBJ2-7, the V gene TRBV29-1; D is ambiguous. CDR3 size: 11 residues. Trimming took off 1 base at V and 3 bases at J, with 4 bases between the two ends. Germline assignment: CDR1 SQVTM and CDR2 ANQGSEA. The CDR3 region is CSVEGDYEQYF. CDR3 bases: TGCAGCGTTGAAGGTGACTACGAGCAGTACTTC.

This clonotype showed up just a few times. The rearrangement uses TRBV12-3 or TRBV12-4 and TRBJ2-1; TRBD2 aligns across 10 bases. Trimming at V came to 5 bases and at J to 7 bases, leaving 8 bases not matched to a gene. CDR3 length: 15 residues. CDR3 loop: CASSPLAGGRNEQFF. CDR3 in DNA: TGTGCCAGCAGTCCCTTAGCGGGGGGACGGAATGAGCAGTTCTTC.

This clonotype appeared a few times. This chain joins TRBV6-6 and TRBJ2-7; possible D gene TRBD1, 6 bases. In germline, CDR1 is MNHNY, CDR2 SVGAGI (reference sequence). Trimming removed 3 bases at V and 0 bases at J, with 18 bases between. The CDR3 sequence is 17 residues long. This CDR3 reads CASSYALTGQSSYEQYV. The CDR3 DNA reads as TGTGCCAGCAGTTATGCACTGACGGGACAAAGCTCCTACGAGCAGTACGTC.

This clonotype occurred a few times. The chain uses TRBV4-3 and TRBJ1-4, with a weak D call TRBD1 (6 bases). Germline V lookup: CDR1 LGHNA, CDR2 YSLEER. V lost 0 bases, J lost 6 bases, and 14 bases lay in between. The CDR3 consists of 16 residues. CDR3 DNA: TGCGCCAGCAGCCAAGATACCCAGGGGTGGGATGAAAAACTGTTTTTT. This codes for CASSQDTQGWDEKLFF.

This sequence joins TRBV7-2 and TRBJ2-3; TRBD1 is a possible D gene (5 bases). Deletions cut 8 bases from V and 2 bases from J, with 11 bases between. Germline V lookup: CDR1 SGHTA, CDR2 FQGNSA. The CDR3 sequence is 13 residues long. Here the CDR3 reads CASVQGSTDTQYF. The DNA of the CDR3 is TGTGCCAGCGTCCAGGGATCCACAGATACGCAGTATTTT.

To note about this clonotype: At one end, the junction sequence differs from germline, possibly due to a read error. The CDR3 region is CASRGHTGEMFF. The CDR3 region has the DNA TGTGCCAGCAGGGGACACACCGGGGAGATGTTTTTT. This chain connects TRBV11-2 to TRBJ2-2, with D perhaps matching TRBD1 (6 bases). The CDR3 runs to 12 residues. The germline V gene encodes CDR1 SGHAT and CDR2 FQNNGV.

This clonotype was seen more than once but under ten times. The CDR3 DNA reads TGTGCCAGCAGGGGGACGGACTACGAGCAGTACTTC. Protein: CASRGTDYEQYF. The V gene is TRBV6-1, the J gene TRBJ2-7; either TRBD1 or TRBD2 may fit D (5 bases each). CDR1 is MNHNS and CDR2 is SASEGT in the germline V gene. Trimming cost V 6 bases and J 3 bases, with 9 bases left between them. The CDR3 extends over 12 amino acids.

The chain recombines TRBV19 with TRBJ2-7; 7 bases map to TRBD2. Germline CDR1 LNHDA, CDR2 SQIVND (reference sequence). V trimming: 1 base; J trimming: 2 bases; junction bases outside the gene matches: 5. The CDR3 loop spans 15 amino acids. CDR3 sequence reads: CASSIGAGDPYEQYF. CDR3 DNA sequence: TGTGCCAGTAGTATAGGGGCGGGAGACCCCTACGAGCAGTACTTC.

A few counts support this clonotype. This sequence joins TRBV6-2 or TRBV6-3 and TRBJ2-2; TRBD1 is a possible D gene (6 bases). The V end lost 3 bases, the J end lost 6 bases, and 11 bases lay between the germline ends. The CDR3 spans 14 residues. Looked up from germline, CDR1 is MNHEY and CDR2 is SVGEGT. Here the CDR3 reads CASSYYRDPGELFF. In nucleotides, the CDR3 is TGTGCCAGCAGTTATTACAGGGACCCCGGGGAGCTGTTTTTT.